Shown below are 18 T cell receptor beta chains from a single sample sequenced in a study of control samples from healthy donors and cancer patients. Method: immunoSEQ multiplex PCR; TCRdb's copy keeps in-frame clones and lacks some. The repertoire includes hundreds of thousands of clones, approximately 80% of them detected once, and 13% sits in the top ten. Specimen: PBMCs. All receptors derive from a woman aged 55-69 years with lung cancer.

This chain connects TRBV7-9 to TRBJ2-1, with 7 bases matching TRBD1. The CDR3 is 14 residues long. V lost 2 bases to trimming and J lost 6 bases; unmatched junction nucleotides: 4. Germline CDR1 and CDR2: SEHNR and FQNEAQ (reference sequence). CDR3 DNA sequence: TGTGCCAGCAGCTTATCATACAGGGGCAATGAGCAGTTCTTC. Translation: CASSLSYRGNEQFF. Filled out from reference TRBV7-9 and TRBJ2-1, the complete variable domain reads DTGVSQNPRHKITKRGQNVTFRCDPISEHNRLYWYRQTLGQGPEFLTYFQNEAQLEKSRLLSDRFSAERPKGSFSTLEIQRTEQGDSAMYLCASSLSYRGNEQFFGPGTRLTVL.

This clone came up a few times. J is TRBJ2-7 and V is TRBV15; 14 positions agree with TRBD2. With 1 base clipped from V and 4 bases from J, the junction kept 6 bases outside the gene matches. This CDR3 is 17 amino acids long. Germline values: CDR1 LNHNV, CDR2 YYDKDF (reference sequence). Here the CDR3 DNA reads TGTGCCACCAGCAGAGGGGGGACTAGCGGGAGCGTATACGAGCAGTACTTC. Its protein is CATSRGGTSGSVYEQYF.

J is TRBJ1-4 and V is TRBV6-6, with 8 positions matching TRBD1. The junction had 6 bases not matched to a gene; V was cut back by 1 base and J by 5 bases. There are 16 residues in the CDR3. The germline V gene encodes CDR1 MNHNY and CDR2 SVGAGI (reference sequence). The CDR3 loop is CASSYYPTGGNEKLFF. CDR3 in DNA: TGTGCCAGCAGTTACTACCCCACAGGGGGAAATGAAAAACTGTTTTTT.

This sequence joins TRBV7-9 and TRBJ1-1; possibly TRBD1 for D (6 bases). This CDR3 spans 16 amino acids. Trimming cost V 1 base and J 9 bases, with 21 bases left between them. Looked up from germline, CDR1 is SEHNR and CDR2 is FQNEAQ (reference sequence). The CDR3 protein is CASSLEGPIAGAKAFF. CDR3 nucleotide sequence: TGTGCCAGCAGCTTAGAAGGACCTATTGCGGGGGCAAAAGCTTTCTTT.

This clone was observed a single time. The chain links TRBV10-1 to TRBJ2-7; 11 positions agree with TRBD2. Trimming at V came to 8 bases and at J to 3 bases, leaving 6 bases not matched to a gene. Germline CDR1 reads WNHNN; CDR2 reads SYGVQD (reference sequence). This CDR3 has 14 residues. The CDR3 DNA follows: TGCGCCAGCTCTAGCGGGGGGTCCATCTACGAGCAGTACTTC. It specifies CASSSGGSIYEQYF.

V is TRBV18 and J is TRBJ1-1; D gene unclear. This CDR3 is built from 14 residues. In germline, CDR1 is KGHSH, CDR2 LQKENI. Trimming shortened V by 3 bases and J by 5 bases, and 13 bases separated the two germline ends. CDR3: CASSPPAGKTEAFF. For the CDR3, the DNA is TGTGCCAGCTCACCCCCCGCGGGGAAGACTGAAGCTTTCTTT. The entire variable domain, with the rest obtained from reference TRBV18 and TRBJ1-1, is as follows: NAGVMQNPRHLVRRRGQEARLRCSPMKGHSHVYWYRQLPEEGLKFMVYLQKENIIDESGMPKERFSAEFPKEGPSILRIQQVVRGDSAAYFCASSPPAGKTEAFFGQGTRLTVV.

The chain joins TRBV9 to TRBJ2-7, with a tentative D call TRBD1 (6 bases). CDR1 and CDR2 (germline): SGDLS, YYNGEE. V lost 6 bases, J lost 0 bases, and 13 bases lay in between. The CDR3 covers 14 residues. Here the CDR3 reads CASTTDSTSYEQYF. The CDR3, as DNA: TGTGCCAGCACCACGGACAGCACCTCCTACGAGCAGTACTTC. The entire variable domain, with the rest obtained from reference TRBV9 and TRBJ2-7, is as follows: DSGVTQTPKHLITATGQRVTLRCSPRSGDLSVYWYQQSLDQGLQFLIQYYNGEERAKGNILERFSAQQFPDLHSELNLSSLELGDSALYFCASTTDSTSYEQYFGPGTRLTVT.

The chain uses TRBV12-5 and TRBJ2-1; weak D call: TRBD2 (7 bases). Germline CDR1 is LGHNT and CDR2 is FRNRAP. Between the trimmed V and J ends, which lost 1 base and 8 bases, there was a span of 12 bases. This CDR3 has 14 amino acids. The CDR3 is CASGLARGAYEQFF. As DNA, the CDR3 is TGTGCTAGTGGTTTGGCCCGGGGGGCCTATGAGCAGTTCTTC.

This chain uses TRBV2 with TRBJ2-6; D is perhaps TRBD1 or TRBD2 (5 bases each). V was trimmed by 6 bases and J by 0 bases, leaving 15 bases between them. The CDR3 spans 17 residues. Per the germline V gene, CDR1 is SNHLY and CDR2 is FYNNEI. Here the CDR3 reads CASRGRTVSSGANVLTF. CDR3 nucleotides: TGTGCCAGCAGGGGACGGACGGTGAGCTCTGGGGCCAACGTCCTGACTTTC.

In its sample, this clone was seen once. The chain links TRBV7-3 to TRBJ2-3, with 7 bases aligning to TRBD1. The V and J ends lost 0 bases and 6 bases, in that order; junction bases with no gene match: 3. Germline lookup yields CDR1 SGHTA and CDR2 FQGTGA. The CDR3 totals 14 residues. Here the CDR3 reads CASSLTGGGDTQYF. CDR3 nucleotide sequence: TGTGCCAGCAGCTTAACAGGGGGCGGGGATACGCAGTATTTT.

The sample holds a few counts of this clone. The CDR3 region has the DNA TGTGCCAGCAGCTTAGGATCTACAGGGCGGACTGGAAACACCATATATTTT. It translates to CASSLGSTGRTGNTIYF. The chain combines TRBV7-2 with TRBJ1-3; TRBD1 might be the D (6 bases). The V end lost 1 base, the J end lost 2 bases, and 15 bases lay between the germline ends. Germline CDR1 SGHTA, CDR2 FQGNSA. The CDR3 sequence is 17 residues long.

This chain joins TRBV2 and TRBJ1-4; D unresolved. Between the trimmed V and J ends, which lost 4 bases and 8 bases, there was a span of 14 bases. This CDR3 spans 14 amino acids. From germline, CDR1 is SNHLY and CDR2 FYNNEI. The CDR3 spells CASSVEGLVEKLFF. The CDR3 coding sequence is TGTGCCAGCAGTGTTGAGGGCCTCGTGGAAAAACTGTTTTTT.

V is TRBV11-2 and J is TRBJ2-7, with 14 bases fitting TRBD2. Germline CDR1 and CDR2: SGHAT and FQNNGV. V lost 5 bases, J lost 4 bases, and 4 bases stayed unmatched. The CDR3 is 15 residues long. Here the CDR3 DNA reads TGTGCCAGCAGCGCCGGACTAGCGGGAGGTTACGAGCAGTACTTC. Protein sequence: CASSAGLAGGYEQYF.

This chain joins TRBV6-5 and TRBJ1-4, with D possibly matching TRBD1 (5 bases). Trimming took 6 bases from V and 5 from J, leaving 13 bases between them. This CDR3 spans 14 amino acids. From germline, CDR1 is MNHEY and CDR2 SVGAGI. CDR3 bases: TGTGCCAGCAGCACCGGGACGTTCAATGAAAAACTGTTTTTT. It specifies CASSTGTFNEKLFF.

The chain combines TRBV18 with TRBJ1-3, with D tentatively TRBD1 (5 bases). Trimming removed 0 bases at V and 2 bases at J, with 11 bases between. The CDR3 totals 16 residues. Germline V gene lookup returns CDR1 KGHSH and CDR2 LQKENI. The chain's CDR3 is CASSPPGRGTGNTIYF. CDR3 DNA sequence: TGTGCCAGCTCACCACCCGGGCGGGGCACTGGAAACACCATATATTTT.

V and J are TRBV12-5 and TRBJ1-6; D is unresolved. This CDR3 has 12 amino acids. Trimming took 5 bases from V and 5 from J, leaving 4 bases between them. CDR1 and CDR2 from the germline V gene are LGHNT and FRNRAP. CDR3 sequence (DNA): TGTGCTAGTGGTAGGGATAATTCACCCCTCCACTTT. Amino acids: CASGRDNSPLHF.

The chain recombines TRBV3-1 (or the pseudogene TRBV3-2) with TRBJ1-2; 9 nucleotides line up with TRBD1. Germline trimming cut 4 bases from V and 5 bases from J; bases unmatched to any gene: 11. The CDR3 is 16 amino acids. Germline V lookup: CDR1 LGHDT, CDR2 YNNKEL (reference sequence). CDR3: CASSLGTGKKMYGYTF. CDR3 coding DNA: TGTGCCAGCAGCCTCGGGACAGGGAAGAAAATGTATGGCTACACCTTC.

The gene calls are TRBV4-1 and TRBJ2-7; D not certain. Trimming removed 2 bases from V and 3 bases from J, with 14 bases in between. The CDR3 has 15 amino acids. Germline CDR1 MGHRA, CDR2 YSYEKL. In DNA form, the CDR3 reads TGCGCCAGCAGCCAATTGGCGCTTTCGGACTACGAGCAGTACTTC. It is translated as CASSQLALSDYEQYF.